This paragraph reports one TCR beta chain. The data were taken from a study of PD-L1 blockade in urothelial cancer. For the study at large: Bladder-origin urothelial cancer in males covered about 90% of the 29 patients. Peripheral blood specimens exhibited a median yield of approximately 150,000 T cells. At 6 weeks and at 3 weeks (second dose) after treatment start, blood was analyzed.

CDR1 SGHTA and CDR2 FQGNSA come from the germline V gene. CDR3 length equals 14 residues. The trim removed 3 bases at V and 8 bases at J, leaving 5 bases unmatched. Into every PCR, synthetic TCR analog templates were spiked. Generated by immunoSEQ multiplex PCR, the TCRdb table keeps only in-frame clones and is missing some. The table records tens of thousands of clones, approximately 90% of them present only once. Sequenced here: PBMCs, sampled around atezolizumab (anti-PD-L1) treatment. The sequence came from a man aged 60 to 69 with urothelial cancer. This chain uses TRBV7-2 with TRBJ1-4; 8 nucleotides align to TRBD1. This CDR3 is CASSFQGAREKLFF. DNA of the CDR3: TGTGCCAGCAGCTTCCAGGGGGCGCGGGAAAAACTGTTTTTT.